These 18 T cell receptor beta chains were all obtained from the same sample, sequenced in a study of Graves' ophthalmopathy and Graves' hyperthyroidism. Amplification from RNA transcripts yielded the TCR beta CDR3 regions. The first round was an RT-PCR with HTBI primers, and the second round was a multiplex PCR. One entry per CDR3 protein, called by TCRdb with MiXCR from the multiplex PCR reads. Among about 700,000 distinct CDR3 sequences listed, approximately 40% were seen once. Sequenced sample: peripheral blood. The receptor set was obtained from an adult man with Graves' ophthalmopathy.

Of note for this clonotype: A much larger clone lies a single base off, so this may be a read error. CDR3 protein: CAGSPGRNSPLHF. The CDR3 nucleotides are TGTGCCGGCAGTCCCGGACGGAATTCACCCCTCCACTTT. The J gene is TRBJ1-6, the V gene TRBV9; D call uncertain. CDR3 length: 13 amino acids. The germline V gene encodes CDR1 SGDLS and CDR2 YYNGEE.

This clonotype came up once. V usage is TRBV2 and J usage is TRBJ2-7; 7 bases match TRBD2. Germline CDR1 and CDR2: SNHLY and FYNNEI. The trim removed 8 bases at V and 5 bases at J, leaving 12 bases unmatched. The CDR3 spans 14 residues. The CDR3 DNA is TGTGCCAGCTCTCCAGCCAACCGGGAGGACGAGCAGTACTTC. It translates to CASSPANREDEQYF. Together with reference TRBV2 and TRBJ2-7, the CDR3 gives the full variable domain: EPEVTQTPSHQVTQMGQEVILRCVPISNHLYFYWYRQILGQKVEFLVSFYNNEISEKSEIFDDQFSVERPDGSNFTLKIRSTKLEDSAMYFCASSPANREDEQYFGPGTRLTVT.

V gene TRBV2 combines with J gene TRBJ2-7; no firm D call. The V gene's germline CDR1 is SNHLY and CDR2 FYNNEI. The CDR3 totals 14 residues. The V end was cut by 5 bases, the J end by 2 bases, with 13 bases between. CDR3 residues: CASSYPTVTYEQYF. The DNA for the CDR3 is TGTGCCAGCAGTTACCCCACCGTAACCTACGAGCAGTACTTC.

This chain uses TRBV10-3 with TRBJ1-5; 9 bases align to TRBD1. The germline V gene has CDR1 ENHRY and CDR2 SYGVKD. CDR3 length: 16 residues. With V trimmed by 4 bases and J by 3 bases, 7 bases remained unmatched. The CDR3 sequence: CAISANDRGDNQPQHF. The CDR3 nucleotides are TGTGCCATCAGTGCGAATGACAGGGGGGACAATCAGCCCCAGCATTTT.

The chain links TRBV20-1 to TRBJ2-5, with D possibly TRBD2 on 6 matching bases. CDR1 is DFQATT and CDR2 is SNEGSKA in the germline V gene (reference sequence). Trimming cost V 3 bases and J 2 bases, with 13 bases left between them. The CDR3 consists of 14 residues. CDR3 amino acids: CSASSLAKQETQYF. The CDR3 nucleotides are TGCAGTGCTAGTTCCCTAGCGAAACAAGAGACCCAGTACTTC.

V usage is TRBV6-6 and J usage is TRBJ1-3; 8 positions agree with TRBD1. There are 13 residues in the CDR3. The V and J ends lost 7 bases and 2 bases, in that order; junction bases with no gene match: 1. CDR1 is MNHNY and CDR2 is SVGAGI in the germline V gene (reference sequence). CDR3 in DNA: TGTGCCAGCAAGGGACAGGCTGGAAACACCATATATTTT. This translates into CASKGQAGNTIYF.

This clonotype has more than one count but fewer than ten. V is TRBV6-5 and J is TRBJ2-5; D perhaps matches TRBD1 (6 bases). V was shortened by 11 bases and J by 4 bases, with 17 bases between the two germline ends. Germline CDR1 is MNHEY and CDR2 is SVGAGI. The CDR3 loop spans 13 amino acids. CDR3 region: CASRGLRLETQYF. The CDR3 region has the DNA TGTGCCTCCAGGGGCTTGAGACTAGAGACCCAGTACTTC.

The gene calls are TRBV7-6 and TRBJ2-2; D unresolved. This CDR3 comprises 14 residues. The ends were cut back, 5 bases at V and 8 bases at J, with 15 bases in the middle. Germline V CDR1 and CDR2: SGHVS, FNYEAQ. The CDR3: CASSQGTGGGELFF. The CDR3 DNA follows: TGTGCCAGCAGCCAAGGAACCGGTGGGGGGGAGCTGTTTTTT.

The chain is built from TRBV24-1 and TRBJ1-5; 10 bases align to TRBD1. This CDR3 has 16 residues. CDR1 and CDR2 from the germline V gene are KGHDR and SFDVKD. The V gene end was trimmed by 6 bases and the J gene end by 6 bases; junction bases not matched to a gene: 10. In DNA, the CDR3 is TGTGCCACCAGTTTAGCCGGGACAGGGGAGGGTCAGCCCCAGCATTTT. This codes for CATSLAGTGEGQPQHF.

This clonotype has a count of ten or more. This sequence joins TRBV10-3 and TRBJ2-5, with a possible D match to TRBD2 (5 bases). Trimming took off 6 bases at V and 5 bases at J, with 19 bases between the two ends. The V gene's germline CDR1 is ENHRY and CDR2 SYGVKD. The CDR3 spans 15 residues. The CDR3 sequence: CAISPEASPRETQYF. For the CDR3, the DNA is TGTGCCATCAGCCCGGAGGCCTCTCCCCGGGAGACCCAGTACTTC.

There are many counts of this clonotype. This rearrangement joins TRBV14 to TRBJ2-2; D unresolved. V was cut by 6 bases and J by 1 base, with 9 bases left in between. The germline gives CDR1 SGHDN, CDR2 FVKESK. The CDR3 contains 14 residues. The CDR3, as DNA: TGTGCCAGCAGGCTTTCGCAGAACACCGGGGAGCTGTTTTTT. Its protein product is CASRLSQNTGELFF.

A few counts support this clonotype. One end of the junction is discordant with germline, which a read error may explain. The rearrangement links TRBV24-1 to TRBJ2-7; 8 nucleotides align to TRBD1. Germline CDR1 reads KGHDR; CDR2 reads SFDVKD. The CDR3 contains 14 residues. CDR3 bases: TGTGCCAGCAGTCACGGGACAGGATCCTACGAGCAGTACTTC. Its translation: CASSHGTGSYEQYF.

About this clonotype itself: One base away lies a much larger clone, so this may be a sequencing read error. Likely a read error: the CDR3 ends without its conserved phenylalanine or tryptophan. The CDR3 DNA follows: TGTGCCATCAGTCTAGCGGGGGACCAAGAGACCCAGTACCTC. Protein product: CAISLAGDQETQYL. The chain employs TRBV10-3 and TRBJ2-5, with TRBD2 matching 10 bases. The trim removed 5 bases at V and 0 bases at J, leaving 0 bases unmatched. Germline assignment: CDR1 ENHRY and CDR2 SYGVKD. The CDR3 covers 14 residues.

The CDR3 region is CATSDFLSGNEQYF. The CDR3 DNA reads TGTGCCACCAGTGATTTTTTGTCAGGCAACGAGCAGTACTTC. This sequence joins TRBV24-1 and TRBJ2-7; no definite D call. In germline, CDR1 is KGHDR, CDR2 SFDVKD. CDR3 length: 14 residues. Trimming took off 1 base at V and 5 bases at J, with 11 bases between the two ends.

This clonotype was picked up a small number of times. The chain is built from TRBV7-3 and TRBJ2-7; TRBD2 matches at 9 bases. Germline V gene data show CDR1 as SGHTA and CDR2 as FQGTGA. This CDR3 spans 14 amino acids. With 4 bases clipped from V and 3 bases from J, the junction kept 4 bases outside the gene matches. The CDR3 loop reads CASSYSGGNYEQYF. CDR3 in DNA: TGTGCCAGCAGCTATAGCGGGGGAAACTACGAGCAGTACTTC.

This clonotype was picked up a small number of times. At one end the junction does not follow the germline gene, possibly because of a read error. The rearrangement links TRBV10-3 to TRBJ1-1, with 9 bases matching TRBD1. The CDR3 loop spans 14 amino acids. Germline CDR1 is ENHRY and CDR2 is SYGVKD. CDR3 in amino acids: CASSERDRDTEAFF. The CDR3 DNA reads TGTGCCAGCAGTGAAAGGGACAGGGACACTGAAGCTTTCTTT.

This chain uses TRBV13 with TRBJ2-7, with D perhaps matching TRBD1 (6 bases). Matching the DNA end better, TRBJ2-1 makes the J call doubtful. Germline CDR1 is PRHDT and CDR2 is FYEKMQ (reference sequence). The CDR3 runs to 12 residues. The CDR3 reads CASSQPGDEQFF. The CDR3 coding sequence is TGTGCCAGCAGCCAGCCAGGGGACGAGCAGTTCTTC.

The genes are TRBV7-9 and TRBJ2-7; weak D call: TRBD1 (7 bases). The CDR3 has 14 residues. From germline, CDR1 is SEHNR and CDR2 FQNEAQ (reference sequence). V was cut by 3 bases and J by 3 bases, with 12 bases left in between. The CDR3 sequence is CASSLEGANYEQYF. The CDR3 DNA reads as TGTGCCAGCAGCTTGGAGGGGGCAAACTACGAGCAGTACTTC.